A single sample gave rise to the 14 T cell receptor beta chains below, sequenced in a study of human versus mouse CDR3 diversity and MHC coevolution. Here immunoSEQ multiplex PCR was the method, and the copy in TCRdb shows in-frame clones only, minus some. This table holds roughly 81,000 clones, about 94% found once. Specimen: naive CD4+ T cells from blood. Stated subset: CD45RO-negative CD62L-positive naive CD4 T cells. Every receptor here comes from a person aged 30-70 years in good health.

CDR3 loop: CASSPQTGGYGYTF. In DNA, the CDR3 is TGTGCCAGCAGCCCCCAGACAGGGGGCTATGGCTACACCTTC. This chain joins TRBV7-2 and TRBJ1-2; 9 bases are shared with TRBD1. Germline assignment: CDR1 SGHTA and CDR2 FQGNSA. CDR3 length: 14 residues. V lost 5 bases to trimming and J lost 4 bases; unmatched junction nucleotides: 5.

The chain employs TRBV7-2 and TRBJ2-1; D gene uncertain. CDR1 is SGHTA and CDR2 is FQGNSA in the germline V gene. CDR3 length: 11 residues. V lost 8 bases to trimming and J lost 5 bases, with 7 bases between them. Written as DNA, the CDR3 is TGTGCCAGCCTCCTCGACAATGAGCAGTTCTTC. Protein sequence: CASLLDNEQFF.

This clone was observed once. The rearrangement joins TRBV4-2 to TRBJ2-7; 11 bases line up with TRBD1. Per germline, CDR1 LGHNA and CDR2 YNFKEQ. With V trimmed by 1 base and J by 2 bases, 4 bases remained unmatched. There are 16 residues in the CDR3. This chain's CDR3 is CASSQVEGQGAYEQYF. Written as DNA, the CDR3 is TGTGCCAGCAGCCAAGTGGAGGGACAGGGGGCCTACGAGCAGTACTTC.

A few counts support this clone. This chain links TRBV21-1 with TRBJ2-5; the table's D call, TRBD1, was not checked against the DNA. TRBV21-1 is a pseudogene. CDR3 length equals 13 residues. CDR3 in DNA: TGTGCCAGCATCCCCGACAGTAGCAGGACCCAGTACTTC. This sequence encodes CASIPDSSRTQYF.

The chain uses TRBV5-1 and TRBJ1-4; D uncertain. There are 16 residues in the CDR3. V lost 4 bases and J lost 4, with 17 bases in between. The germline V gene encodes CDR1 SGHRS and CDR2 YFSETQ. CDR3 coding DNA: TGCGCCAGCAGCGAAACAGACCCGTCAAGTAATGAAAAACTGTTTTTT. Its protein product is CASSETDPSSNEKLFF.

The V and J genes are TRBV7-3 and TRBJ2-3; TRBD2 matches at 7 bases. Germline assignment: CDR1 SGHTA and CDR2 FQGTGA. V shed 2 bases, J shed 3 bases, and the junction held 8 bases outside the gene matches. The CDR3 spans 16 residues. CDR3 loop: CASSLGGRLATDTQYF. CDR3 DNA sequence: TGTGCCAGCAGCTTAGGTGGAAGACTAGCTACAGATACGCAGTATTTT.

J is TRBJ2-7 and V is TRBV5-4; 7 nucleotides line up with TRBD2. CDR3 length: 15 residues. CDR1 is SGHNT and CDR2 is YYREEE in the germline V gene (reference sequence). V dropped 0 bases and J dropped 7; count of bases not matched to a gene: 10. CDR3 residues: CASSLAGRGRGEQYF. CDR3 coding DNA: TGTGCCAGCAGCTTGGCGGGGAGGGGACGGGGGGAGCAGTACTTC.

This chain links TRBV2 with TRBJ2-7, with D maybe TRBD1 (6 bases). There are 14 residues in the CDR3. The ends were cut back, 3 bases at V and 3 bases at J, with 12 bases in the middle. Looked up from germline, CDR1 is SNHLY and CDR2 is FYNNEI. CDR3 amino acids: CASSDPTGHYEQYF. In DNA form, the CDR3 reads TGTGCCAGCAGTGACCCGACAGGCCACTACGAGCAGTACTTC.

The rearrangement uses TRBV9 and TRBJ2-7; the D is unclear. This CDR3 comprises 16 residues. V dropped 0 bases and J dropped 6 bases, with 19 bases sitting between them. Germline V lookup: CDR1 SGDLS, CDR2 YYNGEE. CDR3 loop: CASSVGPPSTTGEQYF. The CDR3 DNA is TGTGCCAGCAGCGTAGGGCCCCCCAGTACGACGGGCGAGCAGTACTTC.

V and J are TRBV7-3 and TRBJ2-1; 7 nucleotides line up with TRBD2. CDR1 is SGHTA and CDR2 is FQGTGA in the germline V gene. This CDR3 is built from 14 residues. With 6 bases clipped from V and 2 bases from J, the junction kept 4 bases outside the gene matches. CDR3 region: CASSPGTTYNEQFF. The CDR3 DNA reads TGTGCCAGCAGTCCCGGGACTACCTACAATGAGCAGTTCTTC. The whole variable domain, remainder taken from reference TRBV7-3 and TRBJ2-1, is GAGVSQTPSNKVTEKGKYVELRCDPISGHTALYWYRQSLGQGPEFLIYFQGTGAADDSGLPNDRFFAVRPEGSVSTLKIQRTERGDSAVYLCASSPGTTYNEQFFGPGTRLTVL.

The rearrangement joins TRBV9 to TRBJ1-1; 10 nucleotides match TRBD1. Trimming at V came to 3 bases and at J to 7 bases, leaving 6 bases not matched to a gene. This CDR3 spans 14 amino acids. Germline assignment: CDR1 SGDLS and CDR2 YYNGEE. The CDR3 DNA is TGTGCCAGCAGCGCGCGGACAGGGGGAGGTGAAGCTTTCTTT. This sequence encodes CASSARTGGGEAFF.

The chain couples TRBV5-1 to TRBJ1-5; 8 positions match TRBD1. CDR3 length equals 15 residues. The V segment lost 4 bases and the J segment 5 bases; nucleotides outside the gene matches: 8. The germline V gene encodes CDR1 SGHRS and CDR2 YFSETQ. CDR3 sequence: CASSSGQGRDQPQHF. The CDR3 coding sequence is TGCGCCAGCAGCAGCGGACAGGGACGAGATCAGCCCCAGCATTTT.

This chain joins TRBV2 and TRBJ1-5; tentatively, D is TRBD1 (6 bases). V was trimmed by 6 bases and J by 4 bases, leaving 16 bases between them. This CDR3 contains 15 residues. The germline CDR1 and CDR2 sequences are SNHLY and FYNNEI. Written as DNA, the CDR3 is TGTGCCAGCAGGCTTCAGGGGCCAGGGAATCAGCCCCAGCATTTT. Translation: CASRLQGPGNQPQHF.

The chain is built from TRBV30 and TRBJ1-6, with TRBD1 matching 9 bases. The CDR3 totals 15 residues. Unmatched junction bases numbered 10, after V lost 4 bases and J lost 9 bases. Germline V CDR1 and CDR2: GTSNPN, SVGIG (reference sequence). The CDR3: CAWTLGGTGLSPLHF. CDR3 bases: TGTGCCTGGACTCTTGGAGGGACAGGGCTTTCACCCCTCCACTTT. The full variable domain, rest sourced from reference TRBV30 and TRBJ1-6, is SQTIHQWPATLVQPVGSPLSLECTVEGTSNPNLYWYRQAAGRGLQLLFYSVGIGQISSEVPQNLSASRPQDRQFILSSKKLLLSDSGFYLCAWTLGGTGLSPLHFGNGTRLTVT.